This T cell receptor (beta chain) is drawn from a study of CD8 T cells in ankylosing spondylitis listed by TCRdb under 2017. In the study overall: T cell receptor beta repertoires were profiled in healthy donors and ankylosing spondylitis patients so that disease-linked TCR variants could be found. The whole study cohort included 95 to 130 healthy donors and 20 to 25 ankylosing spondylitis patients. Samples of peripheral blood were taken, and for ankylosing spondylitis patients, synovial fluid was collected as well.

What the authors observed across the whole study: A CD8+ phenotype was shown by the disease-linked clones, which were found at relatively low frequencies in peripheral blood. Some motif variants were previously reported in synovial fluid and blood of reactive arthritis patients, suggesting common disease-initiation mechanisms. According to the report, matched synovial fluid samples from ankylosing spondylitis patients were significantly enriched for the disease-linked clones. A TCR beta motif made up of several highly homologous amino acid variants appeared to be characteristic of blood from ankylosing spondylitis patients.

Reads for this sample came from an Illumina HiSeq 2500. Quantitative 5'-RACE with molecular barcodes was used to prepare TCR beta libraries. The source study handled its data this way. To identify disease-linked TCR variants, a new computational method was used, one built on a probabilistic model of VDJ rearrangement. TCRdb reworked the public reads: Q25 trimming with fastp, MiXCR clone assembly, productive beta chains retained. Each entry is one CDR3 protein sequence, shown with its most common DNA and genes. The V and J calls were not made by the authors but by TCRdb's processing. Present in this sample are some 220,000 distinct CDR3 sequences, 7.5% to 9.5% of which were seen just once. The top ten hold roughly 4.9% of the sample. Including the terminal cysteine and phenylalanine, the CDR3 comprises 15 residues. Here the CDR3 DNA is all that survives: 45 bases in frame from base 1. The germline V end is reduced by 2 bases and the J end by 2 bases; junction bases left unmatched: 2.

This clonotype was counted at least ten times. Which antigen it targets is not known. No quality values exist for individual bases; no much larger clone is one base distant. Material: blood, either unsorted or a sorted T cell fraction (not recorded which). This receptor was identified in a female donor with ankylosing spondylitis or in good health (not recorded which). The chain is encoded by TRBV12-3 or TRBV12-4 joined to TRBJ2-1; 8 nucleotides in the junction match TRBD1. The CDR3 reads CASSLTGGAYNEQFF. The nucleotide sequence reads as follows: TGTGCCAGCAGTTTAACAGGGGGAGCCTACAATGAGCAGTTCTTC.